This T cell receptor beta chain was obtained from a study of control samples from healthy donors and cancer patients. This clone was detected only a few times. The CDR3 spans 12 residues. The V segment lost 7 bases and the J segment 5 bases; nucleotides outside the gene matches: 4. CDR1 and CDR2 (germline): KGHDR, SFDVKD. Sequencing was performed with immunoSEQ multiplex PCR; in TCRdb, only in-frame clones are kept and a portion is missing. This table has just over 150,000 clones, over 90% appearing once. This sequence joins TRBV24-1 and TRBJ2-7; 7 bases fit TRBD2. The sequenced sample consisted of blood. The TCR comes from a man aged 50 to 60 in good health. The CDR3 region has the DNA TGTGCCACCAGGTCTAGCGGTAACGAGCAGTACTTC. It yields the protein CATRSSGNEQYF.